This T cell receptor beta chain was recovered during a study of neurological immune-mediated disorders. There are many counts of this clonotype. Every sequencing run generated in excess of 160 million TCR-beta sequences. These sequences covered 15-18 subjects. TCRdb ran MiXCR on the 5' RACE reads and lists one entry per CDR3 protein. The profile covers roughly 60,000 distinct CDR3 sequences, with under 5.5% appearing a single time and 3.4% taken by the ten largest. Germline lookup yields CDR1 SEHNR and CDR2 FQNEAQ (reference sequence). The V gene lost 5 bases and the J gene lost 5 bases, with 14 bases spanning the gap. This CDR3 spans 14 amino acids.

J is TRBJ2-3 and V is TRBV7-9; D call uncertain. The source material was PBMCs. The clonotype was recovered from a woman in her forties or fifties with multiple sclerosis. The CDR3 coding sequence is TGTGCCAGCAGCATTACCACGACCGGAGATACGCAGTATTTT. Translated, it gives CASSITTTGDTQYF.